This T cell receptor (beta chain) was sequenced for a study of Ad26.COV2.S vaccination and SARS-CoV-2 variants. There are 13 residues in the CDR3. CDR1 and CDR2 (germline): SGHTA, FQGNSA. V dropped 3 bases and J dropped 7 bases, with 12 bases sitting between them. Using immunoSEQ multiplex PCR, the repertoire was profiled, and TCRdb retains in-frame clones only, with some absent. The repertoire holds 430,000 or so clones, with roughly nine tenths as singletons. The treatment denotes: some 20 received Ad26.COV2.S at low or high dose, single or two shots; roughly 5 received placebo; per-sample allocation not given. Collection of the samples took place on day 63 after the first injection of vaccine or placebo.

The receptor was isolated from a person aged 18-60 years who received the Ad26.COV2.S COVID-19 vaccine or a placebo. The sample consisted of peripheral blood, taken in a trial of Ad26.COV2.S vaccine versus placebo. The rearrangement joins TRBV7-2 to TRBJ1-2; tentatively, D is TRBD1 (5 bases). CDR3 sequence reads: CASSFRDLSGYTF. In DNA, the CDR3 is TGTGCCAGCAGCTTTAGGGACTTGTCTGGCTACACCTTC.